One T cell receptor (beta chain) is described in this entry. The target antigen is unknown. The data originate from a study of CD8 T cells in ankylosing spondylitis. General study points: Clones tied to disease were said to be significantly enriched in matched ankylosing spondylitis synovial fluid. A TCR beta motif of several highly homologous variants seemed to mark ankylosing spondylitis blood.

The CDR3 sequence is 19 residues long. Trimming cost V 2 bases and J 3 bases; bases outside gene matches: 12. By quantitative 5'-RACE with molecular barcodes, the TCR beta libraries were made. TCRdb independently ran MiXCR on the 5' RACE reads; one entry per CDR3 protein. Of roughly 670,000 distinct CDR3 sequences in the sample, under 20% were seen once. V gene TRBV12-3 or TRBV12-4 combines with J gene TRBJ1-5; 11 nucleotides line up with TRBD1. Specimen: blood, either unsorted or a sorted T cell fraction (not recorded which). The clonotype originates from a male donor with ankylosing spondylitis. CDR3 protein: CASSLLYGDRGSINQPQHF. The CDR3 nucleotides are TGTGCCAGCAGTTTACTTTATGGGGACAGGGGGTCGATCAATCAGCCCCAGCATTTT.